The 29 T cell receptor beta chains listed next were all sequenced from one sample in a study of shared clonotypes between healthy human individuals. Clones were read by immunoSEQ multiplex PCR, and TCRdb kept only the in-frame ones, dropping some. Here the sample spans 2 million to 2.5 million clones, less than 95% being singletons. Input material: naive CD4+ T cells from PBMCs. This sample's subset: CD45RA+ positively selected. The receptors shown here come from a man aged 18-30 years in good health. Some clones in this sample may be carry-over from other donors' samples.

The V and J genes are TRBV7-2 and TRBJ2-7, with 10 bases fitting TRBD1. After removal of 3 bases from V and 4 bases from J, the junction contained 6 bases not matched to a gene. Germline CDR1 SGHTA, CDR2 FQGNSA. CDR3 length: 15 residues. The CDR3 region has the DNA TGTGCCAGCAGCTTCACGACAGGGGGCGCATACGAGCAGTACTTC. Residues: CASSFTTGGAYEQYF.

The chain joins TRBV11-3 to TRBJ2-1, with D possibly being TRBD2 (6 bases). V lost 2 bases and J 3 bases, leaving 11 bases between the germline ends. This CDR3 comprises 15 residues. The V gene's germline CDR1 is SGHNT and CDR2 YENEEA. In DNA form, the CDR3 reads TGTGCCAGCAGCTTACAGGGAGGATACTACAATGAGCAGTTCTTC. Protein: CASSLQGGYYNEQFF. Using reference TRBV11-3 and TRBJ2-1 for the parts outside the CDR3, the full variable domain is EAGVVQSPRYKIIEKKQPVAFWCNPISGHNTLYWYLQNLGQGPELLIRYENEEAVDDSQLPKDRFSAERLKGVDSTLKIQPAELGDSAVYLCASSLQGGYYNEQFFGPGTRLTVL.

The chain joins TRBV5-6 to TRBJ1-2, with 9 bases that match TRBD1. The V segment lost 5 bases and the J segment 5 bases; nucleotides outside the gene matches: 7. The CDR3 spans 14 residues. The V gene's germline CDR1 is SGHDT and CDR2 YYEEEE. The CDR3 reads CASSKGQGRYGYTF. The CDR3 DNA reads as TGTGCCAGCAGTAAAGGACAGGGGCGATATGGCTACACCTTC.

The genes are TRBV5-6 and TRBJ1-2; TRBD1 matches 8 bases. This CDR3 has 13 residues. V dropped 3 bases and J dropped 6; count of bases not matched to a gene: 4. Germline values: CDR1 SGHDT, CDR2 YYEEEE. Here the CDR3 reads CASSYRGRDGYTF. The CDR3 DNA follows: TGTGCCAGCAGCTACAGGGGGAGAGATGGCTACACCTTC.

This chain uses TRBV9 with TRBJ1-2; TRBD1 matches 9 bases. In germline, CDR1 is SGDLS, CDR2 YYNGEE. The J segment lost 8 bases and the V segment lost 2 bases, leaving 16 bases of the junction unmatched. CDR3 size: 17 residues. The CDR3 loop is CASSVTGTGPSGIGYTF. Here the CDR3 DNA reads TGTGCCAGCAGCGTGACCGGGACAGGGCCCTCCGGGATCGGCTACACCTTC. Full variable domain (outside the CDR3, taken from reference TRBV9 and TRBJ1-2): DSGVTQTPKHLITATGQRVTLRCSPRSGDLSVYWYQQSLDQGLQFLIQYYNGEERAKGNILERFSAQQFPDLHSELNLSSLELGDSALYFCASSVTGTGPSGIGYTFGSGTRLTVV.

V gene TRBV7-8 combines with J gene TRBJ2-7; no firm D call. CDR3 length: 15 amino acids. In germline, CDR1 is SGHVS, CDR2 FQNEAQ. V was cut by 2 bases and J by 4 bases, with 15 bases left in between. The CDR3 sequence: CASSLSNGFGYEQYF. For the CDR3, the DNA is TGTGCCAGCAGCTTATCTAACGGGTTTGGTTACGAGCAGTACTTC.

The chain is built from TRBV11-2 and TRBJ2-7; maybe TRBD1 (5 bases). Trimming left V 1 base short and J 0 bases short, with 13 bases between. The CDR3 is 16 amino acids. Germline CDR1 and CDR2: SGHAT and FQNNGV. CDR3 nucleotides: TGTGCCAGCAGCTTAGCCCCAACAGGCCGCTCCTACGAGCAGTACTTC. Translating it yields CASSLAPTGRSYEQYF.

This rearrangement joins TRBV7-9 to TRBJ1-1; tentative D call: TRBD1 (5 bases). Trimming pared 6 bases from V and 3 bases from J, leaving 17 bases between. Germline CDR1 SEHNR, CDR2 FQNEAQ (reference sequence). The length of the CDR3 is 15 residues. The CDR3 is CASRDTRGTHTEAFF. CDR3 sequence (DNA): TGTGCCAGCAGGGACACTAGGGGTACCCACACTGAAGCTTTCTTT.

The genes are TRBV7-8 and TRBJ2-5, with D hard to call. V was cut by 4 bases and J by 1 base, with 7 bases left in between. CDR3 length: 13 amino acids. CDR1 and CDR2 from the germline V gene are SGHVS and FQNEAQ. As DNA, the CDR3 is TGTGCCAGCAGCTCCTCCCCCCAAGAGACCCAGTACTTC. Translation gives CASSSSPQETQYF.

Comments on this clone: The identical CDR3 is also encoded by other nucleotide sequences in the sample. The rearrangement links TRBV7-3 to TRBJ2-6, with D uncertain. This CDR3 has 15 residues. Trimming stripped 2 bases from V and 0 bases from J, with 5 bases between. Looked up from germline, CDR1 is SGHTA and CDR2 is FQGTGA. CDR3 sequence (DNA): TGTGCCAGCAGCTTAGGTACCTCTGGGGCCAACGTCCTGACTTTC. Residues: CASSLGTSGANVLTF.

This chain joins TRBV19 and TRBJ2-7, with TRBD2 matching over 12 bases. Germline lookup yields CDR1 LNHDA and CDR2 SQIVND (reference sequence). This CDR3 has 16 amino acids. The trim removed 2 bases at V and 2 bases at J, leaving 4 bases unmatched. The CDR3 nucleotides read TGTGCCAGTAGTATACCAGGACTAGCGGGAACCTACGAGCAGTACTTC. Its protein product is CASSIPGLAGTYEQYF.

The V and J genes are TRBV19 and TRBJ2-1, with TRBD2 as a possible D gene (6 bases). V was cut by 5 bases and J by 0 bases, with 14 bases left in between. The germline CDR1 and CDR2 sequences are LNHDA and SQIVND (reference sequence). The CDR3 has 16 amino acids. CDR3 nucleotide sequence: TGTGCCAGTAGTCCCCGCTTAGCGGTCTCCTACAATGAGCAGTTCTTC. The encoded protein is CASSPRLAVSYNEQFF.

This clone was seen just once. V usage is TRBV5-1 and J usage is TRBJ1-4; D gene uncertain. CDR1 and CDR2 (germline): SGHRS, YFSETQ. This CDR3 has 12 residues. The V gene lost 4 bases and the J gene lost 7 bases, with 8 bases spanning the gap. DNA of the CDR3: TGCGCCAGCAGCCAGCCGGGTGAAAAACTGTTTTTT. This sequence encodes CASSQPGEKLFF.

The chain links TRBV6-6 to TRBJ1-5, with D possibly being TRBD1 (6 bases). The CDR3 spans 14 residues. V was clipped by 4 bases and J by 6 bases, with 13 bases between them. The V gene's germline CDR1 is MNHNY and CDR2 SVGAGI (reference sequence). The CDR3 region is CASSSQGSPQPQHF. DNA of the CDR3: TGTGCCAGCAGTTCGCAGGGGTCCCCTCAGCCCCAGCATTTT.

The V call is TRBV4-2, the J call TRBJ2-7; D is possibly TRBD2 (5 bases). Per germline, CDR1 LGHNA and CDR2 YNFKEQ. V lost 0 bases and J lost 2, with 14 bases in between. The CDR3 is 16 amino acids. CDR3 nucleotides: TGTGCCAGCAGCCAAGATAGTAGACGGGATCCCTACGAGCAGTACTTC. This codes for CASSQDSRRDPYEQYF.

J is TRBJ2-5 and V is TRBV7-3, with D perhaps being TRBD1 or TRBD2 (5 bases each). V was pared by 2 bases and J by 4 bases, with 17 bases between. Germline V CDR1 and CDR2: SGHTA, FQGTGA. The CDR3 is 16 amino acids. CDR3 sequence (DNA): TGTGCCAGCAGCTTAGAGGCAGGGACGGGTATAGAGACCCAGTACTTC. Its protein is CASSLEAGTGIETQYF.

V and J are TRBV5-4 and TRBJ2-1; 8 nucleotides align to TRBD2. The V and J ends lost 4 bases and 4 bases, in that order; junction bases with no gene match: 7. The CDR3 has 15 residues. The germline CDR1 and CDR2 sequences are SGHNT and YYREEE (reference sequence). CDR3 sequence: CASSPRERGYNEQFF. The CDR3 DNA reads as TGTGCCAGCAGCCCAAGGGAGCGGGGGTACAATGAGCAGTTCTTC.

The chain recombines TRBV9 with TRBJ2-1; 9 positions agree with TRBD2. The V gene end was trimmed by 3 bases and the J gene end by 8 bases; junction bases not matched to a gene: 15. Germline CDR1 reads SGDLS; CDR2 reads YYNGEE. There are 17 residues in the CDR3. The CDR3 sequence: CASSGGPPGLARYEQFF. The CDR3 DNA follows: TGTGCCAGCAGCGGAGGGCCTCCGGGACTAGCCCGATATGAGCAGTTCTTC.

The chain couples TRBV9 to TRBJ2-5; D ambiguous. The length of the CDR3 is 16 residues. Germline-derived CDR1 and CDR2 are SGDLS and YYNGEE. The V end lost 0 bases, the J end lost 5 bases, and 17 bases lay between the germline ends. In nucleotides, the CDR3 is TGTGCCAGCAGCGTAGCTACCGGACCAAGTGGGGAGACCCAGTACTTC. As protein: CASSVATGPSGETQYF.

This clone was observed a handful of times. The chain recombines TRBV10-3 with TRBJ1-2; possible D gene TRBD1, 5 bases. V was clipped by 3 bases and J by 0 bases, with 5 bases between them. The V gene's germline CDR1 is ENHRY and CDR2 SYGVKD. The length of the CDR3 is 13 residues. This CDR3 reads CAISDRANYGYTF. The CDR3 DNA sequence: TGTGCCATCAGTGACAGGGCTAACTATGGCTACACCTTC.

In regard to this clone: One end of the junction does not line up with germline, which may come from a read error. Other DNA sequences in the sample encode the same CDR3. The chain joins TRBV5-6 to TRBJ1-1; D unresolved. The CDR3 runs to 12 residues. CDR1 SGHDT and CDR2 YYEEEE come from the germline V gene. DNA for the CDR3: TGTGCCAGCAGCTTGTTGAAGACTGAAGCTTTCTTT. Its translation is CASSLLKTEAFF.

V gene TRBV4-1 combines with J gene TRBJ1-1; D remains ambiguous. The CDR3 length is 14 residues. CDR1 and CDR2 (germline): MGHRA, YSYEKL. V was pared by 3 bases and J by 3 bases, with 11 bases between. As DNA, the CDR3 is TGCGCCAGCAGCCAGGGATTGGTTTACACTGAAGCTTTCTTT. This translates into CASSQGLVYTEAFF.

The chain recombines TRBV4-2 with TRBJ2-2; D not certain. Between the trimmed V and J ends, which lost 0 bases and 8 bases, there was a span of 7 bases. In germline, CDR1 is LGHNA, CDR2 YNFKEQ. The CDR3 has 13 residues. The CDR3 bases are TGTGCCAGCAGCCAAGACCCGTGGGGGGAGCTGTTTTTT. Translated: CASSQDPWGELFF.

Remarks on this clone: The same CDR3 can be traced to other DNA sequences in this sample. V gene TRBV5-1 combines with J gene TRBJ2-5, with 8 bases aligning to TRBD2. Germline loops: CDR1 SGHRS, CDR2 YFSETQ. After removal of 0 bases from V and 0 bases from J, the junction contained 1 base not matched to a gene. The CDR3 runs to 15 residues. This chain's CDR3 is CASSLGLANQETQYF. CDR3 bases: TGCGCCAGCAGCTTGGGACTAGCGAACCAAGAGACCCAGTACTTC. Full variable domain (remainder filled in from reference TRBV5-1 and TRBJ2-5): KAGVTQTPRYLIKTRGQQVTLSCSPISGHRSVSWYQQTPGQGLQFLFEYFSETQRNKGNFPGRFSGRQFSNSRSEMNVSTLELGDSALYLCASSLGLANQETQYFGPGTRLLVL.

CDR3 sequence (DNA): TGCGCCAGCAGCTTGGGACCCCAGGGGGGTAATACCGGGGAGCTGTTTTTT. Protein: CASSLGPQGGNTGELFF. The J gene is TRBJ2-2, the V gene TRBV5-1; TRBD1 is a possible D gene (7 bases). Germline-derived CDR1 and CDR2 are SGHRS and YFSETQ. This CDR3 comprises 17 residues. Trimming cost V 0 bases and J 5 bases, with 17 bases left between them.

The J gene is TRBJ2-5, the V gene TRBV7-3; D is perhaps TRBD2 (6 bases). Germline V CDR1 and CDR2: SGHTA, FQGTGA. Trimming left V 5 bases short and J 7 bases short, with 8 bases between. The CDR3 extends over 11 amino acids. For the CDR3, the DNA is TGTGCCAGCAGCCCCGGGGGGACCCAGTACTTC. It yields the protein CASSPGGTQYF.

V usage is TRBV28 and J usage is TRBJ2-7, with D possibly being TRBD1 or TRBD2 (6 bases each). The CDR3 has 16 amino acids. Per the germline V gene, CDR1 is MDHEN and CDR2 is SYDVKM. V shed 5 bases and J shed 0 bases, with 17 bases lying between them. CDR3 sequence: CASSLRGAGSSYEQYF. Here the CDR3 DNA reads TGTGCCAGCAGTCTAAGGGGGGCGGGGAGCTCCTACGAGCAGTACTTC. Variable domain in full (rest from reference TRBV28 and TRBJ2-7): DVKVTQSSRYLVKRTGEKVFLECVQDMDHENMFWYRQDPGLGLRLIYFSYDVKMKEKGDIPEGYSVSREKKERFSLILESASTNQTSMYLCASSLRGAGSSYEQYFGPGTRLTVT.

Only one count was recorded for this clone. The J gene is TRBJ1-2, the V gene TRBV5-4; 9 nucleotides align to TRBD1. This CDR3 has 14 amino acids. V lost 5 bases, J lost 2 bases, and 4 bases stayed unmatched. From germline, CDR1 is SGHNT and CDR2 YYREEE (reference sequence). The CDR3 here is CASRFGQGNYGYTF. In DNA form, the CDR3 reads TGTGCCAGCAGATTTGGACAGGGGAACTATGGCTACACCTTC.

V and J are TRBV4-1 and TRBJ2-7; D is possibly TRBD1 (6 bases). There are 14 residues in the CDR3. V was pared by 4 bases and J by 3 bases, with 13 bases between. Per the germline V gene, CDR1 is MGHRA and CDR2 is YSYEKL. The CDR3 sequence is CASSLLHRDYEQYF. CDR3 sequence (DNA): TGCGCCAGCAGCCTACTACACAGGGACTACGAGCAGTACTTC.